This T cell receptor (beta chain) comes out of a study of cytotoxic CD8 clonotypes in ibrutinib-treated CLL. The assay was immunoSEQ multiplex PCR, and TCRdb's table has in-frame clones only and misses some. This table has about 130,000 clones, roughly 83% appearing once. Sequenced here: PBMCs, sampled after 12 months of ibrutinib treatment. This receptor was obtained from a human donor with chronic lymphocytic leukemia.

In nucleotides, the CDR3 is TGTGCCAGCTCAACTTCCGGGACAGGGTCGGCTCAGCCCCAGCATTTT. It yields the protein CASSTSGTGSAQPQHF. The chain recombines TRBV18 with TRBJ1-5; TRBD1 matches at 9 bases. The CDR3 is 16 residues long. The germline V gene encodes CDR1 KGHSH and CDR2 LQKENI. V lost 5 bases, J lost 6 bases, and 11 bases stayed unmatched.